These 9 T cell receptor beta chains were all obtained from the same sample, sequenced in a study of blood T cell repertoires in COVID-19. Sequencing used immunoSEQ multiplex PCR; TCRdb keeps in-frame clones, though not all of them. Of around 170,000 clones in the sample, about four fifths are singletons; the top ten hold 7.6%. The sequenced material came from peripheral blood. The origin of the receptors is a woman in her 70s with COVID-19, enrolled during active disease.

This chain uses TRBV18 with TRBJ1-1, with D uncertain. Germline V gives CDR1 KGHSH, CDR2 LQKENI. Trimming shortened V by 1 base and J by 1 base, and 7 bases separated the two germline ends. This CDR3 spans 14 amino acids. CDR3 region: CASSPLESNTEAFF. Written as DNA, the CDR3 is TGTGCCAGCTCACCACTCGAGTCGAACACTGAAGCTTTCTTT.

This chain connects TRBV19 to TRBJ1-5, with D possibly matching TRBD1 (6 bases). The CDR3 loop spans 18 amino acids. Between the trimmed V and J ends, which lost 7 bases and 1 base, there was a span of 23 bases. The germline V gene has CDR1 LNHDA and CDR2 SQIVND (reference sequence). CDR3 sequence: CASTPTWGRRESNQPQHF. In DNA, the CDR3 is TGTGCCAGTACCCCCACGTGGGGGCGCCGTGAAAGCAATCAGCCCCAGCATTTT.

The V gene is TRBV19, the J gene TRBJ2-1, with D possibly TRBD1 on 5 matching bases. CDR1 is LNHDA and CDR2 is SQIVND in the germline V gene (reference sequence). The CDR3 has 11 amino acids. Trimming took off 8 bases at V and 4 bases at J, with 6 bases between the two ends. The CDR3 bases are TGTGCCAGTGGGGCTTACAATGAGCAGTTCTTC. It codes for CASGAYNEQFF.

The V gene is TRBV29-1, the J gene TRBJ1-5; unclear D gene. Trimming pared 6 bases from V and 1 base from J, leaving 10 bases between. CDR3 length: 13 amino acids. Germline assignment: CDR1 SQVTM and CDR2 ANQGSEA. CDR3 sequence (DNA): TGCAGCGTCGTCACTATGAGCAATCAGCCCCAGCATTTT. Encoded protein: CSVVTMSNQPQHF.

This chain connects TRBV18 to TRBJ2-2; TRBD1 aligns across 8 bases. Germline V gene lookup returns CDR1 KGHSH and CDR2 LQKENI. The length of the CDR3 is 16 residues. After removal of 3 bases from V and 4 bases from J, the junction contained 7 bases not matched to a gene. CDR3 sequence: CASSPGTGTATGELFF. DNA for the CDR3: TGTGCCAGCTCACCGGGGACAGGAACGGCCACCGGGGAGCTGTTTTTT.

The chain is built from TRBV14 and TRBJ2-2; 7 bases match TRBD1. CDR1 SGHDN and CDR2 FVKESK come from the germline V gene. V dropped 1 base and J dropped 5; count of bases not matched to a gene: 4. The CDR3 has 15 amino acids. The CDR3 DNA reads TGTGCCAGCAGCCAAGGAGGGGGCGAGACCGGGGAGCTGTTTTTT. Translated, it gives CASSQGGGETGELFF.

The chain joins TRBV10-3 to TRBJ2-3; 8 bases fit TRBD1. CDR1 and CDR2 (germline): ENHRY, SYGVKD. The CDR3 loop spans 14 amino acids. V was pared by 6 bases and J by 2 bases, with 4 bases of the junction left unmatched. The CDR3 loop is CAIRTGVDTDTQYF. In DNA form, the CDR3 reads TGTGCCATCAGGACAGGGGTGGACACAGATACGCAGTATTTT.

The chain combines TRBV24-1 with TRBJ1-5, with 7 bases fitting TRBD1. CDR1 and CDR2 (germline): KGHDR, SFDVKD. V dropped 0 bases and J dropped 7; count of bases not matched to a gene: 5. The CDR3 is made up of 15 amino acids. The CDR3 sequence is CATSDLGTVGQPQHF. CDR3 DNA: TGTGCCACCAGTGATTTGGGGACAGTGGGACAGCCCCAGCATTTT.

The chain employs TRBV29-1 and TRBJ1-2; D not certain. CDR1 SQVTM and CDR2 ANQGSEA come from the germline V gene. The CDR3 covers 11 residues. V shed 4 bases and J shed 7 bases, with 10 bases lying between them. The CDR3 DNA reads as TGCAGCGTTGCTGGAGGCCTTGGCTACACCTTC. Protein sequence: CSVAGGLGYTF.